The subject of this entry is one T cell receptor (beta chain). What it binds is not known. Only United States sites treated participants with HIV. Version v3.0 of the immunoSEQ assay ran at survey level. Assay used: immunoSEQ multiplex PCR; TCRdb lists only in-frame clones, some missing. The table lists about 25,000 clones, 65% to 85% of them singletons. This sample is drawn from a study of long-term antiretroviral therapy in people with HIV. About the study: Sampling started about a decade before the 2015 immediate-ART recommendation.

Findings of the study overall: Spans of CDR3 length were tighter for HIV repertoires than for controls.

The sequence was collected from a man aged 18 to 35 with HIV. The material was unsorted PBMCs, obtained 3 years after starting antiretroviral therapy.

The CDR3 spells CASSLSGISSYEQYF. The CDR3 nucleotides read TGTGCCAGCAGCTTGAGTGGGATCAGCTCCTACGAGCAGTACTTC. This rearrangement joins TRBV5-8 to TRBJ2-7; unclear D gene. CDR3 size: 15 residues. Germline assignment: CDR1 SGHTS and CDR2 YDEGEE. V gave up 1 base and J gave up 0 bases, with 11 bases separating them.